The source of this T cell receptor beta chain is a study of T cell responses to AZD1222 COVID-19 vaccine. The study, taken as a whole, reports: Spike-specific TCR depth and breadth grew after two AZD1222 doses. The study found vaccine-associated CD4 TCRs spanning spike, dominant at 160-218 and 743-854. Donors skewed white British and female; clonal diversity was possibly underestimated. At baseline, just a handful of AZD1222 recipients tested seropositive.

Note on this clone: Its antigen is unidentified.

Produced via immunoSEQ multiplex PCR; TCRdb's table is partial and in-frame only. The sample contains more than 90,000 clones, 90% of which appear only once. With 8 bases removed from V and 4 bases from J, the gap between germline ends came to 15 bases. Germline CDR1 is MNHEY and CDR2 is SVGAGI. CDR3 length equals 14 residues. The sample consisted of peripheral blood, taken on day 0 of AZD1222 vaccination. The source of this sequence is an adult in good health. J is TRBJ1-5 and V is TRBV6-5; maybe TRBD1 (5 bases). DNA for the CDR3: TGTGCCAGCCGCTCCCAGGGATGGAATCAGCCCCAGCATTTT. This gives the protein CASRSQGWNQPQHF.